This T cell receptor beta chain was found in a study of cytomegalovirus exposure and HLA in healthy donors. It was with 60 Vbeta and 13 Jbeta primers that the PCR ran. Some clones are missing from TCRdb's copy, which holds only in-frame ones; the method was immunoSEQ multiplex PCR. The sample contains 150,000 or so clones, roughly 90% of which appear only once. With regard to this clone: Its antigen is unidentified.

Study findings and constraints: The study assumed roughly uniform donor sequencing depth for presence/absence analyses. A missense variant in DCLRE1C was later tied to TCR beta V- and J-gene trimming.

The receptor was derived from a woman aged 18-29 years in good health and CMV-seronegative. The sequenced sample consisted of PBMCs.

The CDR3 is CASSNTGTGHYEQYF. Here the CDR3 DNA reads TGTGCCAGTAGTAACACCGGGACAGGGCACTACGAGCAGTACTTC. The chain links TRBV19 to TRBJ2-7; 9 bases map to TRBD1. CDR3 length equals 15 residues. Looked up from germline, CDR1 is LNHDA and CDR2 is SQIVND (reference sequence). The V and J ends lost 4 bases and 3 bases, in that order; junction bases with no gene match: 7.